Sequencing of this T cell receptor (beta chain) was carried out in a study of blood T cells in healthy people across ages. Study-wide background: About one barcoded beta molecule per two T cells was the capture yield of template switching.

It was with a sample-barcoded 5' primer and a J-beta primer mix that a second PCR of roughly 7 to 12 cycles was run. TCRdb re-analysed the 5' RACE reads in MiXCR, keeping a single row per CDR3 protein. The data show roughly 1.5 million distinct CDR3 sequences, about 42% seen once. Germline V gene sequence: CDR1 MNHNS, CDR2 SASEGT. This CDR3 spans 11 amino acids. Trimming removed 5 bases from V and 8 bases from J, with 9 bases in between. This rearrangement joins TRBV6-1 to TRBJ1-2; D remains ambiguous. Sequencing used blood. This sequence was found in a woman under 30 in good health. CDR3 in amino acids: CASSPLHGYTF. The CDR3 DNA sequence: TGTGCCAGCAGTCCCCTCCACGGCTACACCTTC.